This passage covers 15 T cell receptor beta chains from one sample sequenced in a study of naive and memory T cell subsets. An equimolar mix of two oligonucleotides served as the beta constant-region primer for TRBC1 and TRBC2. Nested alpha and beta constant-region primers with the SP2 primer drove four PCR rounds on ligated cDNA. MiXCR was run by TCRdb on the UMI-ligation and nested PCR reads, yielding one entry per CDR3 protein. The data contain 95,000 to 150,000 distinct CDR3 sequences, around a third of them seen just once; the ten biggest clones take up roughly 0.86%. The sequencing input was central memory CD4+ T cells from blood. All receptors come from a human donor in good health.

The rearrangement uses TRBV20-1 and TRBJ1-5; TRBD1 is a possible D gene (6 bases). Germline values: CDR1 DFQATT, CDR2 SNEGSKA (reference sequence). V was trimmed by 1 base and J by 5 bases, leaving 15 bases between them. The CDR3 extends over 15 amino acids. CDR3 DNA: TGCAGTGCTAGAGCCGGAAGGGGGGATCATCAGCCCCAGCATTTT. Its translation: CSARAGRGDHQPQHF.

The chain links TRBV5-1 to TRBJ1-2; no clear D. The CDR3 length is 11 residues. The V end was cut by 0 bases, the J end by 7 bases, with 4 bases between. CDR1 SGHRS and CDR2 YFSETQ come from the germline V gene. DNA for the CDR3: TGCGCCAGCAGCTTGGGTAGTGGCTACACCTTC. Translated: CASSLGSGYTF. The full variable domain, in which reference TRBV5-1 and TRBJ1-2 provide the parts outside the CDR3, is KAGVTQTPRYLIKTRGQQVTLSCSPISGHRSVSWYQQTPGQGLQFLFEYFSETQRNKGNFPGRFSGRQFSNSRSEMNVSTLELGDSALYLCASSLGSGYTFGSGTRLTVV.

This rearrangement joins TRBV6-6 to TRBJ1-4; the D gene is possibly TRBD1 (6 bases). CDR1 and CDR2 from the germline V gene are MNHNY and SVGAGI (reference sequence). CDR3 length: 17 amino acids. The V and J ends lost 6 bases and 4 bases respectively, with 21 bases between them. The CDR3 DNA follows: TGTGCCAGCAGCAACACAGGGCACCGGGGGAATAATGAAAAACTGTTTTTT. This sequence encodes CASSNTGHRGNNEKLFF.

CDR3 residues: CASSLPGNTIYF. The CDR3 bases are TGTGCCAGCAGTTTACCAGGAAACACCATATATTTT. The rearrangement uses TRBV12-3 or TRBV12-4 and TRBJ1-3, with D uncertain. V shed 2 bases and J shed 4 bases, with 3 bases lying between them. CDR3 length: 12 residues.

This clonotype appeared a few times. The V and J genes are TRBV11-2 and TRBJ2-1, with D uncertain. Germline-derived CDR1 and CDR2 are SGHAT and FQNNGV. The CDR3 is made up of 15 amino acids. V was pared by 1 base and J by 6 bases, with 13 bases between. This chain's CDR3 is CASSLVAGYFNEQFF. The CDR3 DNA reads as TGTGCCAGCAGCTTAGTCGCCGGCTACTTCAATGAGCAGTTCTTC.

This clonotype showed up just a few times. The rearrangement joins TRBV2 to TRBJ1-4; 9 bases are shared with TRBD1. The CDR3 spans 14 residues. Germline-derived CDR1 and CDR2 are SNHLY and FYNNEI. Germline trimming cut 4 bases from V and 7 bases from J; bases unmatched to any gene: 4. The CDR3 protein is CASSGDRGTEKLFF. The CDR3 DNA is TGTGCCAGCAGTGGCGACAGGGGGACTGAAAAACTGTTTTTT.

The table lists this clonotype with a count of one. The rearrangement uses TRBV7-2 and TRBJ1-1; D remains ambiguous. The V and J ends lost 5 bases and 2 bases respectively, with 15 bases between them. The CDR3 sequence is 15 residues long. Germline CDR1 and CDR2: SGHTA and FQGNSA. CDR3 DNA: TGTGCCAGCAGCAGTCTCTACGGGAGCAACACTGAAGCTTTCTTT. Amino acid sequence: CASSSLYGSNTEAFF.

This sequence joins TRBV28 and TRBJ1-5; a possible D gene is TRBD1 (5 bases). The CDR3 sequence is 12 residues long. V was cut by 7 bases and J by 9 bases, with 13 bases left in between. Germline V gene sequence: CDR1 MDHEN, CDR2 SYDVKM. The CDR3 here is CASTGPRTPQHF. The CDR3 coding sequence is TGTGCCAGCACAGGGCCCCGGACGCCCCAGCATTTT.

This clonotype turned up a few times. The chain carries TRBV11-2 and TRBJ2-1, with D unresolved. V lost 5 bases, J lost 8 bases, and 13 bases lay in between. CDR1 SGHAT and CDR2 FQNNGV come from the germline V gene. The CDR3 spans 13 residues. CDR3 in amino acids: CASSRSFAYEQFF. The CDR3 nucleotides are TGTGCCAGCAGCCGTAGTTTTGCGTATGAGCAGTTCTTC.

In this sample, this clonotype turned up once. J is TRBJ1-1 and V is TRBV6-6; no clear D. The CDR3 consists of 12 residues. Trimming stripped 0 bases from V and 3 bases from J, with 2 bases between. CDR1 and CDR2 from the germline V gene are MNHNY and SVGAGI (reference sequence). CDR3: CASSYSDTEAFF. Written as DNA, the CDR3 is TGTGCCAGCAGTTACTCTGACACTGAAGCTTTCTTT.

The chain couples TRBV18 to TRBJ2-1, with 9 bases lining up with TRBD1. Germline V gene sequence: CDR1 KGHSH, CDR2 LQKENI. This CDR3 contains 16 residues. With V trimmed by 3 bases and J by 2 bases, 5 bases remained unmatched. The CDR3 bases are TGTGCCAGCTCACCTAAACAGGGGGCGGCCTACAATGAGCAGTTCTTC. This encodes CASSPKQGAAYNEQFF.

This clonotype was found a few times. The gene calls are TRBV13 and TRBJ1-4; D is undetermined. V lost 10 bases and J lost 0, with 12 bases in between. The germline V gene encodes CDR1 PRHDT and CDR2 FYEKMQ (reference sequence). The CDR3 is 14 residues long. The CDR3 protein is CATTKGATNEKLFF. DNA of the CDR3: TGTGCCACTACGAAGGGAGCAACTAATGAAAAACTGTTTTTT.

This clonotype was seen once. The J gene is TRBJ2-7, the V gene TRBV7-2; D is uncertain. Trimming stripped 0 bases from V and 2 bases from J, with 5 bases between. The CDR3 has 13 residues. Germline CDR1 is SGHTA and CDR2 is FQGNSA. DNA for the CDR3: TGTGCCAGCAGCTTAGCCAAGACCTACGAGCAGTACTTC. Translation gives CASSLAKTYEQYF.

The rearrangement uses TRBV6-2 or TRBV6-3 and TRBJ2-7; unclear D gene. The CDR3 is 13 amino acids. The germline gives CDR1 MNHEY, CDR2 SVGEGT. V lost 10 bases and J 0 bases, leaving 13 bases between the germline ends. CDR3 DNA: TGTGCCACAGCAGACATCGCCTCCTACGAGCAGTACTTC. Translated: CATADIASYEQYF.

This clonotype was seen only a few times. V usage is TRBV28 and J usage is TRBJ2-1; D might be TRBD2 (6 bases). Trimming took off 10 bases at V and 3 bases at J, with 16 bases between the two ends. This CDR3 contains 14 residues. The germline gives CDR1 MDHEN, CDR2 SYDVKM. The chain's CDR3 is CATRFGGGYNEQFF. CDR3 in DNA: TGTGCCACCCGATTCGGGGGTGGCTACAATGAGCAGTTCTTC.